This TCR beta chain appears in the sequencing data of a study of patients and donors after allogeneic stem cell transplantation (dated by TCRdb to 2019 to 2021). Library preparation used RT-PCR. Sequencing relied on a NextSeq 550. Through fastp at Q25 and MiXCR, TCRdb rebuilt clones from the public reads, retaining in-frame beta chains. When rows share a CDR3 protein, they turn into one entry using the most common DNA and genes. This sample gives 400,000 to 500,000 distinct CDR3 sequences in total; under 20% of them show up just once. In total, the top ten clones hold less than 9.5% of the sample. V gives up 0 bases and J gives up 4 bases, and the segment between their germline ends measures 12 bases. The CDR3 goes from the cysteine to the phenylalanine over 15 residues. Left in the record is the CDR3 DNA by itself, 45 bases read in frame from the first base. For CDR1 and CDR2, the germline V gene (reference sequence) lists DFQATT and SNEGSKA.

On this clonotype: Its target antigen remains unknown. Per-base quality was not reported, and no clone a single base away is much larger than it.

The origin of this receptor is a human donor who was either an allogeneic HSCT recipient or a stem cell or donor lymphocyte infusion donor (not recorded which). It is not recorded whose cells these are; they may come from a transplant donor. Sequencing was performed on blood, either unsorted or a sorted T cell fraction (not recorded which). The V and J segments used are TRBV20-1 and TRBJ2-2; TRBD1 is possibly the D segment (5 matching bases). For the CDR3, the sequence is CSAREGSRATGELFF. The DNA reads TGCAGTGCTAGAGAAGGAAGCAGGGCCACCGGGGAGCTGTTTTTT.